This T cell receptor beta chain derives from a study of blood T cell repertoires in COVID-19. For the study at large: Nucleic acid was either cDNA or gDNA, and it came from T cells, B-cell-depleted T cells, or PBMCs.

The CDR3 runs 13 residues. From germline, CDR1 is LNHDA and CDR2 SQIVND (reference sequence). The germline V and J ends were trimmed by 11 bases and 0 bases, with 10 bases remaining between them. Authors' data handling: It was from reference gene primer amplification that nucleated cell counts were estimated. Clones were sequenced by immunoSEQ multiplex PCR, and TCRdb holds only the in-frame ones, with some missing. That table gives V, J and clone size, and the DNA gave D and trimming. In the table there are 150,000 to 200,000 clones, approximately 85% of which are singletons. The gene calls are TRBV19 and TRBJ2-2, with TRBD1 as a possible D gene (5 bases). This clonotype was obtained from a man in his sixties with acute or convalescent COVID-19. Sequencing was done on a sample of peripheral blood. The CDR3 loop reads CAGQHTNTGELFF. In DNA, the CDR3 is TGTGCCGGACAACACACGAACACCGGGGAGCTGTTTTTT.